This is a list of T cell receptor beta chains from one sample in a study of cytomegalovirus exposure and HLA in healthy donors. Generated by immunoSEQ multiplex PCR, the TCRdb table keeps only in-frame clones and is missing some. The profile shows approximately 42,000 clones, about 84% of them singletons. Sample: PBMCs. The source is a middle-aged man in good health and CMV-seronegative. The CDR3 runs from the conserved cysteine through the conserved F or W. Rows give clone size only sometimes, using once, few, many, or a class for an expanded clone.

size,V,CDR3
few,TRBV7-6,CASSLDPGTEAFF
.,TRBV6-4,CASSPQFPPGWYEQFF
.,TRBV7-2,CASSKKTQGVYGYTF
.,TRBV9,CASSPRGRDEQYF
.,TRBV12-5,CASGLTVEAFF
.,TRBV11-2,CASSIGTGDGYTF
.,TRBV11-2,CASSFLHRGSSYNEQFF
.,TRBV4-3,CASSQGALAGGDEQFF
once,TRBV7-3,CASSRGGNQPQHF
few,TRBV6-5,CASFFPREDGYEQYF
.,TRBV6-1,CASSEEPGTTEFF
.,TRBV6-1,CASRRRGGNYGYTF
.,TRBV7-9,CASSLEMGGPLSYEQYF
.,TRBV5-6,CASSFISEQFF
.,TRBV5-4,CASSPGGAFSDTQYF
.,TRBV18,CASSSRRGRGSEAFF
.,TRBV19,CASSRGRFGTANTEAFF
.,TRBV7-2,CASSLGSGGTGNTIYF
.,TRBV5-1,CASSAGSGRMETQYF
.,TRBV4-2,CASSQGQNYGYTF
few,TRBV27,CASTLDLGQAEVFGYTF
.,TRBV19,CASSIGQAGNSPLHF
.,TRBV7-9,CASSLLGASSGANVLTF
.,TRBV10-1,CASSAGTSGICGTGELFF
.,TRBV18,CASSLLGREIPHEQFF
.,TRBV4-1,CASSQEEDTAYEQYF
.,TRBV7-9,CSSSQVEMPLYEQYF
.,TRBV2,CASRQDRGEHNEQFF
.,TRBV5-6,CASSLPGRAEREFF
.,TRBV9,CASSVEGVLDTQYF
.,TRBV7-2,CASSLYMDYGYTF
.,TRBV10-3,CAISLANRDSPLHF
.,TRBV27,CASSLFQGAYEQYF
.,TRBV28,CASSYPIQETQYF
.,TRBV5-1,CASSLASGTYNEQFF
.,TRBV9,CASSRGGVEQYF
.,TRBV6-5,CASSYALQANTGELFF
.,TRBV9,CASSVGLAEGETQYF
few,TRBV7-9,CASSISREKLFF
.,TRBV18,CASSPSDRDVEQFF
.,TRBV7-3,CASSLIRGYEQYF
.,TRBV7-9,CASSSSGGGNTGELFF
.,TRBV5-1,CASSLGGTSGVDEQFF
.,TRBV28,CASSSAPGRASSYEQYF
.,TRBV7-9,CSSARGGEQFF
few,TRBV5-1,CASSSVRGGETQYF
.,TRBV29-1,CSVASGSYYNEQFF
.,TRBV10-3,CAISQQGLNTEAFF